The 4 T cell receptor beta chains presented below share a single source sample, sequenced in a study of blood T cell repertoires in COVID-19. Method: immunoSEQ multiplex PCR; TCRdb's copy keeps in-frame clones and lacks some. This sample has approximately 500,000 clones; about 89% occur once, and the top ten carry roughly 8%. The sample comprised peripheral blood. The source of these receptors is a woman aged 45 to 65 with COVID-19, enrolled during active disease.

V and J are TRBV18 and TRBJ2-7; a possible D gene is TRBD1 (5 bases). In germline, CDR1 is KGHSH, CDR2 LQKENI. CDR3 size: 17 residues. Trimming took off 3 bases at V and 1 base at J, with 19 bases between the two ends. CDR3 sequence reads: CASSPLTPGPSSYEQYF. The CDR3 nucleotides read TGTGCCAGCTCACCCCTTACCCCAGGGCCTTCTTCCTACGAGCAGTACTTC.

The chain recombines TRBV7-9 with TRBJ1-4, with TRBD1 identical over 7 bases. This CDR3 has 15 amino acids. Germline assignment: CDR1 SEHNR and CDR2 FQNEAQ (reference sequence). Germline trimming cut 1 base from V and 3 bases from J; bases unmatched to any gene: 2. The CDR3 coding sequence is TGTGCCAGCAGCTTAGAGGGGACAGCTAATGAAAAACTGTTTTTT. Translation gives CASSLEGTANEKLFF. Looking up the rest from reference TRBV7-9 and TRBJ1-4 gives the full variable domain: DTGVSQNPRHKITKRGQNVTFRCDPISEHNRLYWYRQTLGQGPEFLTYFQNEAQLEKSRLLSDRFSAERPKGSFSTLEIQRTEQGDSAMYLCASSLEGTANEKLFFGSGTQLSVL.

The chain carries TRBV6-1 and TRBJ1-2; 7 bases are shared with TRBD1. Trimming cost V 2 bases and J 8 bases; bases outside gene matches: 11. Per the germline V gene, CDR1 is MNHNS and CDR2 is SASEGT. This CDR3 spans 15 amino acids. This chain's CDR3 is CASSEPGGTEGGYTF. CDR3 coding DNA: TGTGCCAGCAGTGAACCCGGAGGGACAGAAGGCGGCTACACCTTC.

The chain employs TRBV7-6 and TRBJ2-7; D is perhaps TRBD2 (6 bases). The CDR3 loop spans 17 amino acids. V was trimmed by 0 bases and J by 4 bases, leaving 19 bases between them. CDR1 and CDR2 from the germline V gene are SGHVS and FNYEAQ. The CDR3 sequence is CASSLAGGAQVPYEQYF. CDR3 bases: TGTGCCAGCAGCTTAGCGGGAGGAGCCCAGGTACCGTACGAGCAGTACTTC.